This TCR beta chain comes out of a study of CD8+ T cells in alopecia areata. Reverse transcription of extracted RNA yielded cDNA, which provided the sequencing template. The repertoire was sequenced with immunoSEQ multiplex PCR; TCRdb's copy has only in-frame clones and lacks some. The sample shows about 120,000 clones, 49% of them seen only once. The CDR3 spans 13 residues. Germline loops: CDR1 GTSNPN, CDR2 SVGIG (reference sequence). Trimming shortened V by 4 bases and J by 14 bases, and 18 bases separated the two germline ends. J is TRBJ1-6 and V is TRBV30, with D hard to call. The sequences come from CD8+ T cells sorted from blood, collected at week 0. The clonotype originates from a human donor with alopecia areata. The CDR3 is CAWTPSESEALHF. In DNA form, the CDR3 reads TGTGCCTGGACCCCCTCAGAATCGGAAGCCCTCCACTTT.